What follows is one T cell receptor (beta chain) and its context. Its target is not known. The data stem from a study of shared clonotypes between healthy human individuals. General study findings and limits: Clonotypes shared by all four donors outscored non-shared clonotypes in generation probability. Clonotype sharing among donors was thought likely to change with sequencing depth.

Genomic DNA (from each subset) was split evenly across several immunoSEQ plates. The DNA input per sorted-subset replicate PCR was 150 to 200 ng, corresponding to some 30,000 T cell genomes. The protocol was immunoSEQ multiplex PCR, while the TCRdb copy is restricted to in-frame clones and leaves out a portion. This sample has around 2,000,000 clones, with approximately 95% found just once. CD8 cells classed as naive were CD45RO-negative and positively selected for CCR7, excluding terminally differentiated effector memory CD45RA+ cells. Germline V gene data show CDR1 as MDHEN and CDR2 as SYDVKM. This CDR3 is built from 18 residues. The ends lost 6 bases at V and 0 bases at J; junction bases unmatched: 13.

This TCR was sampled from a man younger than 35 in good health. The chain links TRBV28 to TRBJ1-3; 8 bases agree with TRBD1. Input material: naive CD8+ T cells sorted from blood. The CDR3 region is CASRGVDWTGNSGNTIYF. The CDR3, as DNA: TGTGCCAGCAGGGGCGTTGATTGGACAGGGAACTCTGGAAACACCATATATTTT.